This T cell receptor (beta chain) emerged from a study of blood T cell repertoires in COVID-19. In the study's own analysis: By means of reference gene primer amplification, nucleated cell counts were estimated. The table came from immunoSEQ multiplex PCR; TCRdb's copy has only in-frame clones and leaves some out. V and J calls and clone size follow that table, whereas D and trimming were derived from the DNA. The table includes approximately 270,000 clones, 70% to 90% detected once. Source material: PBMCs or T cells enriched from blood (not recorded which). This clonotype was obtained from a woman in her 30s who had recovered from COVID-19.

The CDR3 protein is CASSPRGSPNTEAFF. CDR3 DNA: TGTGCCAGCTCCCCCCGCGGATCTCCGAACACTGAAGCTTTCTTT. The rearrangement uses TRBV9 and TRBJ1-1; D gene unclear. The CDR3 loop spans 15 amino acids. Per the germline V gene, CDR1 is SGDLS and CDR2 is YYNGEE. Deletions cut 7 bases from V and 1 base from J, with 17 bases between.